This TCR beta chain appears in the sequencing data of a study of blood T cell repertoires in COVID-19. Germline values: CDR1 MGHRA, CDR2 YSYEKL. The CDR3 length is 19 residues. Turning to this clone: Mismatch with germline at one junction end may stem from a read error.

Using immunoSEQ multiplex PCR, the repertoire was profiled, and TCRdb retains in-frame clones only, with some absent. The data show around 130,000 clones, about 85% seen once. The chain links TRBV4-1 to TRBJ1-2; 7 bases match TRBD1. The sequence was obtained from a man in his forties or fifties with active or convalescent COVID-19. Material for sequencing was peripheral blood. CDR3: CASSQGEGGRSGGNYGYTF. The CDR3 DNA reads TGCGCCAGCAGCCAAGGGGAAGGTGGTAGATCAGGGGGAAACTACGGCTACACCTTC.